The clone carrying this T cell receptor beta chain was seen ten or more times. As yet, its antigen is unknown. The germline V gene has CDR1 LGHNA and CDR2 YSLEER. Trimming removed 4 bases from V and 0 bases from J, with 13 bases in between. CDR3 length: 15 residues. Using RNA template, CDR3s of TCR alpha and beta were amplified with iRepertoire arm-PCR. Input was about 85-450 ng of tissue mRNA or PBMC total RNA. TCRdb used MiXCR to reprocess the multiplex PCR reads, holding one entry per CDR3 protein. The data hold about 210,000 distinct CDR3 sequences, with more than 30% observed a single time. The data are from a study of glioma-infiltrating T cells. General observations from the study: CDR3 overlap between tissue and blood was very small. Gliomas, especially low-grade, showed above-expected tissue-blood divergence; non-neoplastic patients showed below.

The J gene is TRBJ2-7, the V gene TRBV4-3; D tentatively reads TRBD1 or TRBD2 (5 bases each). The receptor was isolated from a human donor with low-grade glioma or glioblastoma, undergoing nonglioma brain surgery, or in good health (not recorded which). Sequencing was performed on glioma tissue, nonneoplastic brain tissue, or PBMCs (not recorded which). In DNA form, the CDR3 reads TGCGCCAGCAGCCCCGCCTGGGGGAGCTCCTACGAGCAGTACTTC. It yields the protein CASSPAWGSSYEQYF.